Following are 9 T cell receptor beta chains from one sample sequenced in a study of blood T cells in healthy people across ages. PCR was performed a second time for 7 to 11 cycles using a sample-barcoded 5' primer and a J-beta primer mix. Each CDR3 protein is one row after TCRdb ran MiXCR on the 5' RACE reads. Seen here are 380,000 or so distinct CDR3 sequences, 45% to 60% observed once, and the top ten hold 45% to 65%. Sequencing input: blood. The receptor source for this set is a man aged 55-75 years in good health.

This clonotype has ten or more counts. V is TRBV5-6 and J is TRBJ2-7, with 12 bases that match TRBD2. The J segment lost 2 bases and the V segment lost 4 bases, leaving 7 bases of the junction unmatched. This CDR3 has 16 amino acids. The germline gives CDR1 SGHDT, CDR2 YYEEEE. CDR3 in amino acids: CASSLLTSGGTYEQYF. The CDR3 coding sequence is TGTGCCAGCAGCCTACTGACTAGCGGGGGAACCTACGAGCAGTACTTC.

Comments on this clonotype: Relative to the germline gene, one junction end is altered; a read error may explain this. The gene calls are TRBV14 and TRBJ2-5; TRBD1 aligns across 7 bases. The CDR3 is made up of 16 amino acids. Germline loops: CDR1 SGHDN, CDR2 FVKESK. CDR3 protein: CVSSPRGQAYQETQYF. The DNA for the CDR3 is TGTGTCAGCAGCCCCCGAGGACAGGCCTACCAAGAGACCCAGTACTTC.

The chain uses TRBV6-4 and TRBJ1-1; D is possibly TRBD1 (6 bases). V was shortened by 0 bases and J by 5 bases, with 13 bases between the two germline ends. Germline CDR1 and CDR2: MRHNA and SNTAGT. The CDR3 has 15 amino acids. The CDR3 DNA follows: TGTGCCAGCAGTGACTCGGGGGGCCTCAAGACTGAAGCTTTCTTT. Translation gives CASSDSGGLKTEAFF.

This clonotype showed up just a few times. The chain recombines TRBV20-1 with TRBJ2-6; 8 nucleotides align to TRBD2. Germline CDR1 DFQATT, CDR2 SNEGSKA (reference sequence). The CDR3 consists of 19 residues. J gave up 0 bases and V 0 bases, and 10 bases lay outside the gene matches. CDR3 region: CSARDHAPGRASGANVLTF. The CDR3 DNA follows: TGCAGTGCTAGAGATCACGCCCCCGGGAGGGCCTCTGGGGCCAACGTCCTGACTTTC.

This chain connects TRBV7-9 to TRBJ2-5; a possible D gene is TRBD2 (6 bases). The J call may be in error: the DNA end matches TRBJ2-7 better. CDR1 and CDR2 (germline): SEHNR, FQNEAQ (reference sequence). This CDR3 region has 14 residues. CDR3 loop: CASSLWGRQYEQYF. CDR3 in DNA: TGTGCCAGCAGCCTATGGGGGAGGCAGTACGAGCAGTACTTC.

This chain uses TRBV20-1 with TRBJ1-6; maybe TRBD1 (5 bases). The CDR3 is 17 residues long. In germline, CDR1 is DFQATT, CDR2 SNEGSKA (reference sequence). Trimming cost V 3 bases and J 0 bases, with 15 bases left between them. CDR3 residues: CSARGGAGSSYNSPLHF. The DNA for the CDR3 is TGCAGTGCTAGGGGTGGGGCAGGGAGCTCCTATAATTCACCCCTCCACTTT.

The CDR3 sequence is CSVGRMSLNEQFF. CDR3 DNA sequence: TGCAGCGTGGGAAGAATGAGTCTGAATGAGCAGTTCTTC. The rearrangement joins TRBV29-1 to TRBJ2-1; the D is unclear. Germline V gene data show CDR1 as SQVTM and CDR2 as ANQGSEA. V dropped 6 bases and J dropped 7 bases, with 16 bases sitting between them. The length of the CDR3 is 13 residues.

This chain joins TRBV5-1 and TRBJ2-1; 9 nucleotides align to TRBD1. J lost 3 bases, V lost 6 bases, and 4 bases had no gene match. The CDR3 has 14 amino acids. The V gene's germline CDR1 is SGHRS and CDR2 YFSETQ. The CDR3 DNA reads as TGCGCCAGCACTCCGGGACAGGGCTACAATGAGCAGTTCTTC. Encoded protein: CASTPGQGYNEQFF.

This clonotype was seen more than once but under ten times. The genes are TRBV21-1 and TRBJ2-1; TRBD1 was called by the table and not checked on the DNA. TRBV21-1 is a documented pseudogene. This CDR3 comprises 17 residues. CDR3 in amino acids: CASSKGTDSLLIRGQFF. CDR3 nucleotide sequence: TGTGCCAGCAGCAAGGGGACGGACTCCTTATTAATCCGCGGGCAGTTCTTC.